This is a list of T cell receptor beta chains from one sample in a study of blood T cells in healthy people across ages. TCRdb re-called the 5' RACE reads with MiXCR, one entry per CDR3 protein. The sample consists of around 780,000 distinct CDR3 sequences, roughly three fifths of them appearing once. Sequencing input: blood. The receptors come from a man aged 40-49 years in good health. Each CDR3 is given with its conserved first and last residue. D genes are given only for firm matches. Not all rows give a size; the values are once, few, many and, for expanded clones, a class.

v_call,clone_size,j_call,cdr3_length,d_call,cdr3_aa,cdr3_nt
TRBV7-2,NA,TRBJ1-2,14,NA,CASSVADVVRGYTF,TGTGCCAGCAGCGTAGCGGACGTGGTACGTGGCTACACCTTC
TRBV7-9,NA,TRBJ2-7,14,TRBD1,CASSPGQVNYEQYF,TGTGCCAGCAGCCCGGGACAGGTTAACTACGAGCAGTACTTC
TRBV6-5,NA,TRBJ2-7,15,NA,CASSYRPWGEYEQYF,TGTGCCAGCAGTTACCGCCCGTGGGGGGAATACGAGCAGTACTTC
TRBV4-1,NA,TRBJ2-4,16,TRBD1,CASSQIGQGKRNIQYF,TGCGCCAGCAGCCAAATAGGACAGGGGAAACGAAACATTCAGTACTTC
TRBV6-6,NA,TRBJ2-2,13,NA,CASSRGATGELFF,TGTGCCAGCAGCCGGGGGGCCACCGGGGAGCTGTTTTTT
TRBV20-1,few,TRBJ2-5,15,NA,CSARDPVGVGETQYF,TGCAGTGCTAGAGATCCCGTCGGAGTGGGGGAGACCCAGTACTTC
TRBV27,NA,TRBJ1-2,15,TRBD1,CASSLRTGEYYGYTF,TGTGCCAGCAGTCTACGGACAGGGGAGTACTATGGCTACACCTTC
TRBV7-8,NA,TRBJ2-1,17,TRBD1,CASSLDLETGGYNEQFF,TGTGCCAGCAGCTTAGACCTCGAGACAGGGGGGTACAATGAGCAGTTCTTC
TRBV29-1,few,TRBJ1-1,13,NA,CSAPLHVNTEAFF,TGCAGCGCTCCCCTACACGTAAACACTGAAGCTTTCTTT
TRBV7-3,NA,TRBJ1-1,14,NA,CASSLSRDGTEAFF,TGTGCCAGCAGCTTAAGCAGGGACGGCACTGAAGCTTTCTTT
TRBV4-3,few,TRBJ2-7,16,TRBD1,CASSQDLTGGSYEQYF,TGCGCCAGCAGCCAAGACCTGACAGGGGGCTCCTACGAGCAGTACTTC
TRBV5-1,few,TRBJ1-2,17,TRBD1,CASGTGDSATRNYGYTF,TGCGCCAGTGGGACAGGTGACTCCGCTACAAGAAACTATGGCTACACCTTC
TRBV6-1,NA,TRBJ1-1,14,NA,CATNPDRINTEAFF,TGCGCTACAAACCCCGACAGGATAAACACTGAAGCTTTCTTT
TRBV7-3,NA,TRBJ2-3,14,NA,CASSLSLSADTQYF,TGTGCCAGCAGCTTAAGTCTTTCGGCAGATACGCAGTATTTT
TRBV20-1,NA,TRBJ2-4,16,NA,CSARNVRALAKNIQYF,TGCAGTGCTAGAAATGTGAGGGCCTTAGCCAAAAACATTCAGTACTTC
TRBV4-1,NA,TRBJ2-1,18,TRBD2,CASSQDQGTSGRAREQFF,TGCGCCAGCAGCCAAGATCAGGGGACTAGCGGGAGGGCCCGGGAGCAGTTCTTC
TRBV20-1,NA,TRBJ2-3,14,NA,CSARDRGSTDTQYF,TGCAGTGCTAGGGATAGGGGTTCGACAGATACGCAGTATTTT
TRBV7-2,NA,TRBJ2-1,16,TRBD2,CASSRPGLAGGNEQFF,TGTGCCAGCAGCCGACCGGGGCTAGCGGGAGGCAATGAGCAGTTCTTC
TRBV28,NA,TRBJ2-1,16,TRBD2,CASSLIGAGGEGEQFF,TGTGCCAGCAGTCTTATTGGGGCGGGGGGCGAGGGTGAGCAGTTCTTC
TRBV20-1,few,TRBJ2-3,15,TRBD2,CSAPSRTSGTDTQYF,TGCAGTGCCCCTAGTCGGACTAGCGGGACGGATACGCAGTATTTT
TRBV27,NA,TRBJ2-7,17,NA,CASSFRRTGTTFYEQYF,TGTGCCAGCAGTTTCCGGAGAACCGGGACCACCTTCTACGAGCAGTACTTC
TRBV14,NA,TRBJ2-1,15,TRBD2,CASSQLAGKNNEQFF,TGTGCTAGCAGTCAACTAGCGGGGAAGAACAATGAGCAGTTCTTC
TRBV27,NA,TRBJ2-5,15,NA,CASSPIGGPGNEQYF,TGTGCCAGCAGCCCCATCGGGGGGCCGGGGAATGAGCAGTACTTC
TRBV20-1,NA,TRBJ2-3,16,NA,CSARDRLTASTDTQYF,TGCAGTGCTAGAGATAGATTGACAGCATCCACAGATACGCAGTATTTT
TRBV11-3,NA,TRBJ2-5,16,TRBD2,CASSLPGLAVQETQYF,TGTGCCAGCAGCTTACCGGGACTAGCGGTCCAAGAGACCCAGTACTTC
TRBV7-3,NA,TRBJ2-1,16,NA,CASSPPGRGTYNEQFF,TGTGCCAGCAGTCCCCCCGGGCGGGGAACCTACAATGAGCAGTTCTTC
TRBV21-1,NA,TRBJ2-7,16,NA,CASSKSRDRGYNEQYF,TGTGCCAGCAGCAAATCCCGGGACAGGGGTTACAACGAGCAGTACTTC
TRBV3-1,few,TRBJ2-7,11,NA,CASSQGRQQYF,TGTGCCAGCAGCCAAGGGCGCCAGCAGTACTTC
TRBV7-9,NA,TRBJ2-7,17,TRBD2,CASSPRLGTSGEYEQYF,TGTGCCAGCAGCCCTAGGCTGGGGACTAGCGGGGAATACGAGCAGTACTTC
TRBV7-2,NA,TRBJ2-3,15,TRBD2,CASSFLAGEADTQYF,TGTGCCAGCAGCTTCCTAGCGGGAGAGGCAGATACGCAGTATTTT
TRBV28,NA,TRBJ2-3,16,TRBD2,CASSSKAGVGTDTQYF,TGTGCCAGCAGTTCGAAAGCGGGAGTGGGGACAGATACGCAGTATTTT
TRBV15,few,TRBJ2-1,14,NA,CATSSRDGHNEQFF,TGTGCCACCAGCAGCCGGGACGGACACAATGAGCAGTTCTTC
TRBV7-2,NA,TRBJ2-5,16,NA,CACSLAGASSQETQYF,TGTGCCTGCAGCTTGGCTGGGGCTAGCTCTCAAGAGACCCAGTACTTC
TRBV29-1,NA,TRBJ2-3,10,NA,CSVVEDTQYF,TGCAGCGTTGTTGAAGATACGCAGTATTTT
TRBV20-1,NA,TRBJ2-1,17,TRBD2,CSAMRLAGEGGYNEQFF,TGCAGTGCGATGCGACTAGCGGGAGAAGGCGGTTACAATGAGCAGTTCTTC
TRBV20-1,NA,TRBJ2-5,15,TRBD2,CSARGGSGTPETQYF,TGCAGTGCTAGAGGGGGTAGCGGGACACCAGAGACCCAGTACTTC
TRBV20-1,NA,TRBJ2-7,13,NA,CSARDQGTYEQYF,TGCAGTGCTAGAGATCAAGGGACCTACGAGCAGTACTTC
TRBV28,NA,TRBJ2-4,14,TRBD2,CASSFGTSKNIQYF,TGTGCCAGCAGTTTTGGGACTAGCAAAAACATTCAGTACTTC
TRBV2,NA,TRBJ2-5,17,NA,CASRTGRGRGNQETQYF,TGTGCCAGCAGGACGGGAAGAGGAAGGGGCAACCAAGAGACCCAGTACTTC
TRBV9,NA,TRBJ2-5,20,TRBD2,CASSVGVSGTGGKYQETQYF,TGTGCCAGCAGCGTAGGGGTTAGCGGGACCGGGGGGAAGTACCAAGAGACCCAGTACTTC
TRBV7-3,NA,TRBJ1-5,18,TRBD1,CASSLDRRGYLSNQPQHF,TGTGCCAGCAGCTTAGATCGCAGGGGGTACCTTAGCAATCAGCCCCAGCATTTT
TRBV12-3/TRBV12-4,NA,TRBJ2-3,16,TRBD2,CASSSRLAAGTDTQYF,TGTGCCAGCAGTTCGAGACTAGCGGCGGGCACAGATACGCAGTATTTT
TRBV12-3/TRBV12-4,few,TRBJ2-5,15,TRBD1,CASSRDRGLQETQYF,TGTGCCAGCAGCCGGGACAGGGGACTCCAAGAGACCCAGTACTTC
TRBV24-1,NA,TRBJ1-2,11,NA,CAASEAGGYTF,TGTGCCGCCAGTGAGGCAGGGGGCTACACCTTC
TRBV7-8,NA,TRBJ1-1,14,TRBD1,CASSSRTGNAEAFF,TGTGCCAGCAGCTCGCGGACAGGGAACGCTGAAGCTTTCTTT
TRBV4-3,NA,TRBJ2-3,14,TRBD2,CASSQASGTDTRYF,TGCGCCAGCAGCCAGGCTAGCGGCACAGATACGCGGTATTTT
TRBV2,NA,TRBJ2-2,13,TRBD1,CASQQGASGELFF,TGTGCCAGCCAACAGGGGGCATCCGGGGAGCTGTTTTTT
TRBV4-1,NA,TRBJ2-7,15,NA,CASSQRDTGPYEQYF,TGCGCCAGCAGCCAGAGGGACACGGGACCTTACGAGCAGTACTTC
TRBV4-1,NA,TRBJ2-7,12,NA,CASSQPDYEQYF,TGCGCCAGCAGCCAGCCCGATTACGAGCAGTACTTC